The 20 T cell receptor beta chains given below trace back to one sample, sequenced in a study of blood T cell repertoires in COVID-19. Measured with immunoSEQ multiplex PCR; TCRdb has only the in-frame clones, and not every one. This sample has a few hundred thousand clones, with over 85% found just once. Sequencing was carried out using peripheral blood. These receptors originate from a woman aged 60 to 75 with COVID-19, enrolled during active disease.

The chain is built from TRBV9 and TRBJ2-5; TRBD2 matches at 11 bases. Looked up from germline, CDR1 is SGDLS and CDR2 is YYNGEE. The V and J ends lost 2 bases and 5 bases, in that order; junction bases with no gene match: 8. The length of the CDR3 is 16 residues. The CDR3: CASSVSSGRVGETQYF. Written as DNA, the CDR3 is TGTGCCAGCAGCGTCAGTAGCGGGAGGGTAGGCGAGACCCAGTACTTC.

This sequence joins TRBV6-5 and TRBJ2-7; D unclear. CDR3 length equals 12 residues. V was trimmed by 6 bases and J by 0 bases, leaving 6 bases between them. Germline V CDR1 and CDR2: MNHEY, SVGAGI. The CDR3 nucleotides read TGTGCCAGCAGAGAGATCTCCTACGAGCAGTACTTC. Translating gives CASREISYEQYF.

The chain uses TRBV19 and TRBJ1-5; D possibly corresponds to TRBD1 (5 bases). The CDR3 is 16 amino acids. CDR1 LNHDA and CDR2 SQIVND come from the germline V gene (reference sequence). V was cut by 2 bases and J by 1 base, with 12 bases left in between. CDR3 sequence (DNA): TGTGCCAGTAGTATACAGGGCAGGACGAGCAATCAGCCCCAGCATTTT. This gives the protein CASSIQGRTSNQPQHF. The complete variable domain, with remaining parts taken from reference TRBV19 and TRBJ1-5, reads DGGITQSPKYLFRKEGQNVTLSCEQNLNHDAMYWYRQDPGQGLRLIYYSQIVNDFQKGDIAEGYSVSREKKESFPLTVTSAQKNPTAFYLCASSIQGRTSNQPQHFGDGTRLSIL.

The chain carries TRBV4-1 and TRBJ1-4, with 8 bases lining up with TRBD1. Germline V gene data show CDR1 as MGHRA and CDR2 as YSYEKL. This CDR3 spans 16 amino acids. J lost 5 bases, V lost 3 bases, and 8 bases had no gene match. CDR3 loop: CASSHTPGQVNEKLFF. The CDR3 DNA is TGCGCCAGCAGCCACACACCGGGACAGGTGAATGAAAAACTGTTTTTT.

V gene TRBV15 combines with J gene TRBJ2-5, with 7 bases identical to TRBD1. CDR1 LNHNV and CDR2 YYDKDF come from the germline V gene (reference sequence). The trim removed 5 bases at V and 6 bases at J, leaving 9 bases unmatched. The CDR3 is made up of 14 amino acids. CDR3 DNA sequence: TGTGCCACCAGCTCACGGACAGGTCCACAGACCCAGTACTTC. This codes for CATSSRTGPQTQYF.

The V gene is TRBV9, the J gene TRBJ1-2; D unclear. This CDR3 contains 12 residues. Per the germline V gene, CDR1 is SGDLS and CDR2 is YYNGEE. V was clipped by 0 bases and J by 9 bases, with 9 bases between them. CDR3 sequence (DNA): TGTGCCAGCAGCGTAGGCGGTCAGAGCTACACCTTC. Translated: CASSVGGQSYTF. Drawing the rest from reference TRBV9 and TRBJ1-2, the complete variable domain is DSGVTQTPKHLITATGQRVTLRCSPRSGDLSVYWYQQSLDQGLQFLIQYYNGEERAKGNILERFSAQQFPDLHSELNLSSLELGDSALYFCASSVGGQSYTFGSGTRLTVV.

The V call is TRBV6-6, the J call TRBJ1-5; D gene ambiguous. Germline V gives CDR1 MNHNY, CDR2 SVGAGI (reference sequence). CDR3 size: 13 residues. Trimming shortened V by 4 bases and J by 0 bases, and 4 bases separated the two germline ends. CDR3 residues: CASSSYSNQPQHF. In nucleotides, the CDR3 is TGTGCCAGCAGTTCCTATAGCAATCAGCCCCAGCATTTT.

The chain employs TRBV30 and TRBJ2-1; D is unclear. Germline CDR1 and CDR2: GTSNPN and SVGIG (reference sequence). The CDR3 length is 11 residues. V lost 0 bases and J lost 10, with 7 bases in between. The DNA of the CDR3 is TGTGCCTGGAGTGTACACCAGGAGCAGTTCTTC. Protein: CAWSVHQEQFF.

The V call is TRBV28, the J call TRBJ1-3; the D gene is possibly TRBD1 (6 bases). CDR3 length equals 15 residues. CDR1 is MDHEN and CDR2 is SYDVKM in the germline V gene. V was cut by 7 bases and J by 3 bases, with 16 bases left in between. CDR3 residues: CASTLGGAGGNTIYF. CDR3 nucleotides: TGTGCCAGCACCCTAGGGGGGGCGGGTGGAAACACCATATATTTT.

The rearrangement uses TRBV19 and TRBJ1-2, with D uncertain. CDR1 is LNHDA and CDR2 is SQIVND in the germline V gene (reference sequence). Trimming took off 6 bases at V and 2 bases at J, with 10 bases between the two ends. This CDR3 spans 13 amino acids. The CDR3 loop reads CASRMRANYGYTF. The CDR3 nucleotides are TGTGCCAGTAGAATGAGGGCCAACTATGGCTACACCTTC. Filled out from reference TRBV19 and TRBJ1-2, the complete variable domain reads DGGITQSPKYLFRKEGQNVTLSCEQNLNHDAMYWYRQDPGQGLRLIYYSQIVNDFQKGDIAEGYSVSREKKESFPLTVTSAQKNPTAFYLCASRMRANYGYTFGSGTRLTVV.

The chain uses TRBV7-9 and TRBJ1-5, with 9 bases fitting TRBD1. From germline, CDR1 is SEHNR and CDR2 FQNEAQ (reference sequence). After removal of 5 bases from V and 2 bases from J, the junction contained 4 bases not matched to a gene. The CDR3 loop spans 15 amino acids. CDR3: CASSGQGSGNQPQHF. CDR3 DNA: TGTGCCAGCAGCGGACAGGGGTCGGGCAATCAGCCCCAGCATTTT.

The chain joins TRBV2 to TRBJ2-1; D is unclear. The germline V gene encodes CDR1 SNHLY and CDR2 FYNNEI. Trimming removed 5 bases from V and 4 bases from J, with 15 bases in between. CDR3 length equals 15 residues. CDR3 DNA: TGTGCCAGCAGTTTGGGCAACCCTAAATACAATGAGCAGTTCTTC. Encoded protein: CASSLGNPKYNEQFF.

On this clone: Other DNA sequences in the sample encode the same CDR3. V and J are TRBV29-1 and TRBJ1-3; a weak D match, TRBD1 (5 bases). The CDR3 is 12 amino acids. V lost 3 bases and J 4 bases, leaving 7 bases between the germline ends. Germline-derived CDR1 and CDR2 are SQVTM and ANQGSEA. The CDR3 here is CSVEGGGNTIYF. The CDR3 bases are TGCAGCGTTGAGGGGGGAGGAAACACCATATATTTT.

V gene TRBV7-9 combines with J gene TRBJ1-4; 7 bases map to TRBD1. From germline, CDR1 is SEHNR and CDR2 FQNEAQ (reference sequence). V dropped 5 bases and J dropped 6; count of bases not matched to a gene: 6. The CDR3 extends over 14 amino acids. CDR3 sequence reads: CASSPGTVHEKLFF. CDR3 nucleotides: TGTGCCAGCAGCCCCGGGACAGTTCATGAAAAACTGTTTTTT.

For this clone: The junction departs from the called germline gene at one end, perhaps through a read error. The rearrangement links TRBV6-2 or TRBV6-3 to TRBJ2-5; no firm D call. The CDR3 runs 11 residues. Germline values: CDR1 MNHEY, CDR2 SVGEGT. The CDR3 nucleotides are TGTGCCAGCAGTATAAGAGAGGCCCAGTACTTC. This codes for CASSIREAQYF.

The chain recombines TRBV6-1 with TRBJ2-7, with TRBD1 matching over 10 bases. Unmatched junction bases numbered 11, after V lost 4 bases and J lost 2 bases. Germline values: CDR1 MNHNS, CDR2 SASEGT. There are 17 residues in the CDR3. In DNA, the CDR3 is TGTGCCAGCAGTGGACCCTTCGCGGGACAGGGGACCTACGAGCAGTACTTC. Amino acids: CASSGPFAGQGTYEQYF.

The chain uses TRBV3-1 (or the pseudogene TRBV3-2) and TRBJ1-5, with a possible D match to TRBD1 (6 bases). The CDR3 is 14 residues long. V lost 5 bases to trimming and J lost 0 bases, with 8 bases between them. Germline-derived CDR1 and CDR2 are LGHDT and YNNKEL (reference sequence). The CDR3 sequence: CASSEGHSNQPQHF. The CDR3 coding sequence is TGTGCCAGCAGCGAGGGACATAGCAATCAGCCCCAGCATTTT.

This sequence joins TRBV11-2 and TRBJ1-1; 10 bases align to TRBD1. Per the germline V gene, CDR1 is SGHAT and CDR2 is FQNNGV. Trimming took 5 bases from V and 1 from J; bases not matched to a gene: 16. This CDR3 comprises 19 residues. The CDR3 is CASSPWTGGPNIWNTEAFF. In DNA, the CDR3 is TGTGCCAGCAGCCCGTGGACAGGGGGACCTAACATATGGAACACTGAAGCTTTCTTT.

Concerning this clone: The sample holds other DNA sequences that translate to the same CDR3. The chain is built from TRBV19 and TRBJ1-5; weak D call: TRBD1 (6 bases). CDR1 and CDR2 from the germline V gene are LNHDA and SQIVND (reference sequence). This CDR3 is built from 15 residues. V lost 3 bases to trimming and J lost 7 bases, with 16 bases between them. The CDR3 nucleotides read TGTGCCAGTAGTATTCGAGGGGGGGCCGGGCAGCCCCAGCATTTT. Residues: CASSIRGGAGQPQHF. Full variable domain (outside the CDR3, taken from reference TRBV19 and TRBJ1-5): DGGITQSPKYLFRKEGQNVTLSCEQNLNHDAMYWYRQDPGQGLRLIYYSQIVNDFQKGDIAEGYSVSREKKESFPLTVTSAQKNPTAFYLCASSIRGGAGQPQHFGDGTRLSIL.

The rearrangement links TRBV6-2 or TRBV6-3 to TRBJ1-1, with no clear D. Trimming took 5 bases from V and 1 from J, leaving 11 bases between them. The CDR3 covers 14 residues. Germline loops: CDR1 MNHEY, CDR2 SVGEGT. The DNA for the CDR3 is TGTGCCAGCAGTAGATTAAGGAGGAACACTGAAGCTTTCTTT. Protein sequence: CASSRLRRNTEAFF.